The subject of this entry is one TCR beta chain. Its antigen is not known. The data were taken from a study of regulatory and conventional T cells in RAG deficiency. The method was immunoSEQ multiplex PCR; TCRdb's version includes in-frame clones alone and lacks a portion of them. The table has under 35,000 clones, about nine tenths seen once. Germline V gene sequence: CDR1 SGHNT, CDR2 YENEEA. The V end lost 5 bases, the J end lost 2 bases, and 10 bases lay between the germline ends. The CDR3 has 14 residues. Study-wide results and limits: Shannon entropy was markedly lower and Simpson indices higher in RAG-deficient patients than control T-cell subsets. Treg unique TCR beta sequences were approximately 100-fold fewer in Omenn syndrome and CID/AS patients than controls.

This sample also appeared in a second study, on regulatory T cells. From that paper: The PCR used 52 TRBV and 13 TRBJ primers.

The TCR originated in a human donor in good health. Sample: CD8+ T cells sorted from blood. The chain uses TRBV11-3 and TRBJ1-3; D uncertain. CDR3 in amino acids: CASSHRTTGNTIYF. The CDR3, as DNA: TGTGCCAGCAGCCACCGTACTACTGGAAACACCATATATTTT.